Detailed here is one TCR beta chain. What it recognizes is unknown. The data belong to a study of OX40 agonist ivuxolimab in advanced cancers. On the study more broadly: The treatment was a fully human IgG2 OX40 agonist, ivuxolimab. Regarding the study as a whole: Compared with CD4+, CD8+ T cells on average had more expanded clones.

V lost 4 bases and J lost 4, with 7 bases in between. The CDR3 has 13 residues. In germline, CDR1 is MNHNS, CDR2 SASEGT. Measured with immunoSEQ multiplex PCR; TCRdb has only the in-frame clones, and not every one. Among 65,000 to 100,000 clones listed, about nine tenths were seen once. This chain uses TRBV6-1 with TRBJ2-2, with D uncertain. The material sequenced was CD4+ or CD8+ T cells sorted from blood, taken in a trial of the OX40 agonist ivuxolimab. The receptor comes from an adult with an advanced solid tumor such as melanoma, head and neck, liver or kidney cancer. The CDR3 region has the DNA TGTGCCAGCAGTGTCGCCGGCACCGGGGAGCTGTTTTTT. It codes for CASSVAGTGELFF.